Below are 22 T cell receptor beta chains sequenced from a single sample in a study of STAT5B mutations in CD4+ large granular lymphocyte leukemia. The protocol was immunoSEQ multiplex PCR, while the TCRdb copy is restricted to in-frame clones and leaves out a portion. The repertoire holds about 31,000 clones, with less than 85% as singletons. The sequencing input was CD4+ T cells from blood buffy coats. The source of these receptors is a human donor in good health.

V and J are TRBV4-1 and TRBJ2-1; D is possibly TRBD2 (5 bases). Trimming pared 3 bases from V and 0 bases from J, leaving 12 bases between. This CDR3 is 16 amino acids long. The germline V gene encodes CDR1 MGHRA and CDR2 YSYEKL. CDR3 nucleotide sequence: TGCGCCAGCAGCCACGGACTTCTTAGCTCCTACAATGAGCAGTTCTTC. Translating gives CASSHGLLSSYNEQFF.

This clone was seen only a few times. This sequence joins TRBV25-1 and TRBJ1-4, with TRBD1 as a possible D gene (5 bases). There are 14 residues in the CDR3. Germline V gene data show CDR1 as MGHDK and CDR2 as SYGVNS. V was pared by 3 bases and J by 7 bases, with 12 bases between. The CDR3 is CASSEQGRGEKLFF. CDR3 bases: TGTGCCAGCAGTGAGCAGGGACGGGGTGAAAAACTGTTTTTT.

The chain combines TRBV11-1 with TRBJ2-1; 8 nucleotides align to TRBD2. V trimming: 6 bases; J trimming: 10 bases; junction bases outside the gene matches: 14. Germline CDR1 SGHAT, CDR2 FQDESV (reference sequence). This CDR3 contains 15 residues. DNA of the CDR3: TGTGCCAGCAGACCCAGCGGGAGACGTTTCGCCGAGCAGTTCTTC. Its protein product is CASRPSGRRFAEQFF.

The chain couples TRBV18 to TRBJ2-7; 10 bases agree with TRBD1. This CDR3 has 14 residues. V was clipped by 6 bases and J by 3 bases; unmatched bases: 5. Germline assignment: CDR1 KGHSH and CDR2 LQKENI. This CDR3 reads CASSLRDRGYEQYF. CDR3 coding DNA: TGTGCCAGCTCCCTCCGGGACAGGGGCTACGAGCAGTACTTC.

Only one count was recorded for this clone. This sequence joins TRBV5-1 and TRBJ2-1, with D possibly being TRBD1 or TRBD2 (5 bases each). This CDR3 contains 15 residues. Germline V gives CDR1 SGHRS, CDR2 YFSETQ. The V end was cut by 5 bases, the J end by 2 bases, with 14 bases between. The CDR3 nucleotides are TGCGCCAGCAGTCCCGGGACGGCAACCTACAATGAGCAGTTCTTC. This encodes CASSPGTATYNEQFF.

This sequence joins TRBV18 and TRBJ1-1; D is possibly TRBD1 (6 bases). Germline V lookup: CDR1 KGHSH, CDR2 LQKENI. The CDR3 covers 13 residues. The V end was cut by 6 bases, the J end by 6 bases, with 14 bases between. This CDR3 is CASSSAQGSEAFF. The CDR3 region has the DNA TGTGCCAGCTCCTCGGCCCAGGGGTCTGAAGCTTTCTTT.

The genes are TRBV10-3 and TRBJ2-2, with D perhaps being TRBD1 or TRBD2 (5 bases each). CDR1 is ENHRY, CDR2 SYGVKD, per germline. The CDR3 has 17 amino acids. V gave up 2 bases and J gave up 6 bases, with 19 bases separating them. CDR3 DNA sequence: TGTGCCATCAGTGAGCTCGATGTGGGGCGAGGGGCCGGGGAGCTGTTTTTT. It encodes CAISELDVGRGAGELFF.

The chain combines TRBV7-7 with TRBJ2-5; possibly TRBD2 for D (5 bases). Germline CDR1 SSHAT, CDR2 FNYEAQ (reference sequence). V lost 10 bases and J 2 bases, leaving 11 bases between the germline ends. The CDR3 loop spans 12 amino acids. CDR3 sequence: CATGVLQETQYF. CDR3 sequence (DNA): TGTGCCACCGGGGTCTTACAAGAGACCCAGTACTTC.

This clone was recorded a few times. This chain joins TRBV6-6 and TRBJ1-1; D gene uncertain. Trimming left V 2 bases short and J 0 bases short, with 7 bases between. The CDR3 consists of 14 residues. Per the germline V gene, CDR1 is MNHNY and CDR2 is SVGAGI (reference sequence). The DNA for the CDR3 is TGTGCCAGCAGTTACGGCCAGATGAACACTGAAGCTTTCTTT. It encodes CASSYGQMNTEAFF.

J is TRBJ2-3 and V is TRBV29-1, with D hard to call. Trimming left V 7 bases short and J 1 base short, with 9 bases between. Germline CDR1 reads SQVTM; CDR2 reads ANQGSEA. This CDR3 region has 12 residues. CDR3 bases: TGCAGCGCCGATCGGGGCACAGATACGCAGTATTTT. Its protein product is CSADRGTDTQYF.

This chain joins TRBV13 and TRBJ1-2; maybe TRBD1 (6 bases). This CDR3 is 14 amino acids long. Germline V gives CDR1 PRHDT, CDR2 FYEKMQ (reference sequence). Trimming stripped 1 base from V and 8 bases from J, with 14 bases between. In nucleotides, the CDR3 is TGTGCCAGCAGCTTAGAGAGGGGGATAGGGGGCTACACCTTC. Translated: CASSLERGIGGYTF. Drawing the rest from reference TRBV13 and TRBJ1-2, the complete variable domain is AAGVIQSPRHLIKEKRETATLKCYPIPRHDTVYWYQQGPGQDPQFLISFYEKMQSDKGSIPDRFSAQQFSDYHSELNMSSLELGDSALYFCASSLERGIGGYTFGSGTRLTVV.

The chain couples TRBV25-1 to TRBJ2-2; 9 positions match TRBD2. Trimming at V came to 8 bases and at J to 4 bases, leaving 14 bases not matched to a gene. Germline V lookup: CDR1 MGHDK, CDR2 SYGVNS. This CDR3 has 17 residues. CDR3 nucleotide sequence: TGTGCCAGCGGGGGTGGTGCGGGGGGGCTTTTCACCGGGGAGCTGTTTTTT. Amino acid sequence: CASGGGAGGLFTGELFF. Filled out from reference TRBV25-1 and TRBJ2-2, the complete variable domain reads EADIYQTPRYLVIGTGKKITLECSQTMGHDKMYWYQQDPGMELHLIHYSYGVNSTEKGDLSSESTVSRIRTEHFPLTLESARPSHTSQYLCASGGGAGGLFTGELFFGEGSRLTVL.

The V call is TRBV7-3, the J call TRBJ2-7, with D maybe TRBD2 (5 bases). The CDR3 is 15 amino acids. V shed 2 bases and J shed 9 bases, with 20 bases lying between them. Germline V CDR1 and CDR2: SGHTA, FQGTGA. The chain's CDR3 is CASSLGPPPTNGQYF. The CDR3 nucleotides read TGTGCCAGCAGCTTAGGTCCCCCTCCGACTAACGGGCAGTACTTC.

The V and J genes are TRBV7-6 and TRBJ2-5, with TRBD2 matching 8 bases. This CDR3 is 17 amino acids long. Germline CDR1 and CDR2: SGHVS and FNYEAQ. The V and J ends lost 1 base and 5 bases, in that order; junction bases with no gene match: 12. The CDR3 nucleotides are TGTGCCAGCAGCTTAGTAGTGAGCGGGAGTATAGGGGAGACCCAGTACTTC. Protein product: CASSLVVSGSIGETQYF.

V gene TRBV7-8 combines with J gene TRBJ2-4; D not certain. With 1 base removed from V and 0 bases from J, the gap between germline ends came to 7 bases. The CDR3 is made up of 15 amino acids. CDR1 is SGHVS, CDR2 FQNEAQ, per germline. The CDR3 bases are TGTGCCAGCAGCTTAGAGGGCAGAGCCAAAAACATTCAGTACTTC. Translation gives CASSLEGRAKNIQYF. Full variable domain (missing parts from reference TRBV7-8 and TRBJ2-4): GAGVSQSPRYKVAKRGQDVALRCDPISGHVSLFWYQQALGQGPEFLTYFQNEAQLDKSGLPSDRFFAERPEGSVSTLKIQRTQQEDSAVYLCASSLEGRAKNIQYFGAGTRLSVL.

This chain connects TRBV6-1 to TRBJ2-7, with 8 bases lining up with TRBD2. The V segment lost 8 bases and the J segment 1 base; nucleotides outside the gene matches: 1. The CDR3 contains 12 residues. CDR1 is MNHNS and CDR2 is SASEGT in the germline V gene. The CDR3 bases are TGTGCCAGCCGGGGGGGGTCCTACGAGCAGTACTTC. It specifies CASRGGSYEQYF.

The J gene is TRBJ1-1, the V gene TRBV14, with TRBD1 matching 8 bases. Per the germline V gene, CDR1 is SGHDN and CDR2 is FVKESK. The ends lost 4 bases at V and 0 bases at J; junction bases unmatched: 7. The CDR3 consists of 16 residues. The CDR3 DNA sequence: TGTGCCAGCAGCCGGCGATCAGGGGGCCTGAACACTGAAGCTTTCTTT. Its protein is CASSRRSGGLNTEAFF.

The chain has TRBV7-2 and TRBJ2-7; D not certain. V was shortened by 3 bases and J by 5 bases, with 5 bases between the two germline ends. CDR1 and CDR2 (germline): SGHTA, FQGNSA. CDR3 size: 11 residues. The CDR3 is CASSLAHEQYF. As DNA, the CDR3 is TGTGCCAGCAGCTTGGCCCACGAGCAGTACTTC.

CDR3: CASSFPPGQDYGYTF. CDR3 in DNA: TGTGCCAGCAGTTTTCCCCCAGGGCAGGACTATGGCTACACCTTC. This rearrangement joins TRBV28 to TRBJ1-2; the D gene is possibly TRBD1 (5 bases). The CDR3 extends over 15 amino acids. Trimming removed 3 bases at V and 3 bases at J, with 14 bases between. Germline CDR1 and CDR2: MDHEN and SYDVKM.

This rearrangement joins TRBV5-1 to TRBJ1-4; no clear D. CDR1 and CDR2 (germline): SGHRS, YFSETQ. The V gene lost 2 bases and the J gene lost 4 bases, with 6 bases spanning the gap. This CDR3 region has 13 residues. The CDR3 sequence: CASSFSVNEKLFF. The CDR3 DNA reads TGCGCCAGCAGCTTTTCAGTTAATGAAAAACTGTTTTTT.

The V and J genes are TRBV4-3 and TRBJ1-5, with D maybe TRBD1 (6 bases). Germline V gene sequence: CDR1 LGHNA, CDR2 YSLEER. This CDR3 region has 15 residues. V gave up 2 bases and J gave up 3 bases, with 11 bases separating them. This CDR3 is CASSQKYRDNQPQHF. The CDR3 DNA sequence: TGCGCCAGCAGCCAAAAGTACAGGGACAATCAGCCCCAGCATTTT.

The chain carries TRBV18 and TRBJ1-4; the D is unclear. Germline lookup yields CDR1 KGHSH and CDR2 LQKENI. CDR3 length: 13 residues. V lost 3 bases and J lost 8, with 10 bases in between. CDR3 loop: CASSPSGPEKLFF. CDR3 coding DNA: TGTGCCAGCTCACCGTCCGGACCCGAAAAACTGTTTTTT.